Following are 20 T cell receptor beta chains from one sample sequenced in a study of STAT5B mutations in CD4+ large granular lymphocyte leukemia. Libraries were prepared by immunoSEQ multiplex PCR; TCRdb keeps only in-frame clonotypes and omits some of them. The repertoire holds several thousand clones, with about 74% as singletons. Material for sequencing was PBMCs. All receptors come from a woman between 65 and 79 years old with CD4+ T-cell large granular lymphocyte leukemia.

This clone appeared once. Here the CDR3 reads CASSVDTTGQETQYF. The CDR3 DNA follows: TGTGCCAGCAGCGTAGATACGACAGGTCAAGAGACCCAGTACTTC. The chain joins TRBV9 to TRBJ2-5, with D possibly matching TRBD1 (6 bases). Germline V gene sequence: CDR1 SGDLS, CDR2 YYNGEE. The CDR3 spans 15 residues. Trimming removed 0 bases at V and 2 bases at J, with 11 bases between.

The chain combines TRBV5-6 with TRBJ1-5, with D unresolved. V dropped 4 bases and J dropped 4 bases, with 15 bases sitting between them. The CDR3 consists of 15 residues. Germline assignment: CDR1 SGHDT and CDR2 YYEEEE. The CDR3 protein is CASSRRGARNQPQHF. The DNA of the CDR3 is TGTGCCAGCAGCCGCCGGGGTGCGAGGAATCAGCCCCAGCATTTT.

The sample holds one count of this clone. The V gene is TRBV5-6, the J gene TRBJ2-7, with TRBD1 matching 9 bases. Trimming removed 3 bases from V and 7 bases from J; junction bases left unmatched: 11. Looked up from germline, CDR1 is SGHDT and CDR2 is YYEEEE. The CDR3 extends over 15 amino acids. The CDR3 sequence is CASSYRAGTGNEQYF. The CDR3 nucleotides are TGTGCCAGCAGCTACCGCGCAGGGACAGGGAATGAGCAGTACTTC. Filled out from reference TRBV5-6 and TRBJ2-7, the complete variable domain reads DAGVTQSPTHLIKTRGQQVTLRCSPKSGHDTVSWYQQALGQGPQFIFQYYEEEERQRGNFPDRFSGHQFPNYSSELNVNALLLGDSALYLCASSYRAGTGNEQYFGPGTRLTVT.

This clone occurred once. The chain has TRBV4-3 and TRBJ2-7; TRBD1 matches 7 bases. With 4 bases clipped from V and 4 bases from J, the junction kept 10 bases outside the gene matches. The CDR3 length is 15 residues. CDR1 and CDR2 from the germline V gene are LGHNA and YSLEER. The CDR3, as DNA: TGCGCCAGCAGCCGGGATCCAGGGGGTAATTACGAGCAGTACTTC. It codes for CASSRDPGGNYEQYF.

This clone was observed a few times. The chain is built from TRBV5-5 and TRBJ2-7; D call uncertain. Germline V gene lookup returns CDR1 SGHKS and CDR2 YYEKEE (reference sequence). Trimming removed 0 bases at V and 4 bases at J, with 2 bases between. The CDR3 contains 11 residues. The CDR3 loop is CASSLEYEQYF. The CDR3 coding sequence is TGTGCCAGCAGCTTGGAATACGAGCAGTACTTC.

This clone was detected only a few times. The CDR3, as DNA: TGTGCTAGTGGTCTGACTAGCGGGGGGGCTCGTGAGCAGTTCTTC. This encodes CASGLTSGGAREQFF. The rearrangement joins TRBV12-5 to TRBJ2-1; 14 nucleotides align to TRBD2. Germline-derived CDR1 and CDR2 are LGHNT and FRNRAP. J was trimmed by 9 bases and V by 5 bases; bases with no gene match: 6. The CDR3 has 15 residues.

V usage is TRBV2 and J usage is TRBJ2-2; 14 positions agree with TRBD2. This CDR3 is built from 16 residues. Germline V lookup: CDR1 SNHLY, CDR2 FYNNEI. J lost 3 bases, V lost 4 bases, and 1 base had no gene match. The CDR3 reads CASSGTSGRYTGELFF. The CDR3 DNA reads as TGTGCCAGCAGTGGGACTAGCGGGAGGTACACCGGGGAGCTGTTTTTT.

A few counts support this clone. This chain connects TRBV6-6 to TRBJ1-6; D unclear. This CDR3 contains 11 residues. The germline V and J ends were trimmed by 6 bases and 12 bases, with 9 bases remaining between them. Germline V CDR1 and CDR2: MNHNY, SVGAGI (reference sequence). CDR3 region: CASRSEGPLHF. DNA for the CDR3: TGTGCCAGCAGGTCCGAGGGACCCCTCCACTTT.

The CDR3 reads CASSGVGRNTEAFF. CDR3 nucleotides: TGTGCCAGCAGTGGGGTAGGGCGGAACACTGAAGCTTTCTTT. V usage is TRBV25-1 and J usage is TRBJ1-1; D gene unclear. The CDR3 is made up of 14 amino acids. Trimming cost V 4 bases and J 1 base, with 10 bases left between them. Germline values: CDR1 MGHDK, CDR2 SYGVNS.

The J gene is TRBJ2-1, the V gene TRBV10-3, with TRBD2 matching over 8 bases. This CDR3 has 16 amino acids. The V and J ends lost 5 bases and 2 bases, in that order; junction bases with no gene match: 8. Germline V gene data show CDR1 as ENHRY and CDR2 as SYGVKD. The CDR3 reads CAISWSGSGAYNEQFF. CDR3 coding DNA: TGTGCCATCAGTTGGAGCGGGAGCGGGGCCTACAATGAGCAGTTCTTC.

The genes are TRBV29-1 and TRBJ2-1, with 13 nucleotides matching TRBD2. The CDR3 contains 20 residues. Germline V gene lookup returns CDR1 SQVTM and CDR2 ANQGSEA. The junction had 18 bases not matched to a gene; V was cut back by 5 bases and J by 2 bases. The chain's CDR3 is CSVKGVSGLAGNFAYNEQFF. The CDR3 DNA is TGCAGCGTTAAGGGGGTCTCGGGACTAGCGGGGAACTTCGCCTACAATGAGCAGTTCTTC.

This CDR3 reads CASSIQPGTDTQYF. The CDR3 DNA sequence: TGTGCCAGCAGCATCCAGCCGGGCACAGATACGCAGTATTTT. The V call is TRBV9, the J call TRBJ2-3, with D unclear. The germline V gene encodes CDR1 SGDLS and CDR2 YYNGEE. The V and J ends lost 4 bases and 1 base respectively, with 10 bases between them. The CDR3 runs 14 residues.

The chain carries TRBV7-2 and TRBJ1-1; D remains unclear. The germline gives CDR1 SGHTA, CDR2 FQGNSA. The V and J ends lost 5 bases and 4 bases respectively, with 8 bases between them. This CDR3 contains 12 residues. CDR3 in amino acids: CASSPFSTEAFF. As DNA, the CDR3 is TGTGCCAGCAGCCCCTTCAGCACTGAAGCTTTCTTT.

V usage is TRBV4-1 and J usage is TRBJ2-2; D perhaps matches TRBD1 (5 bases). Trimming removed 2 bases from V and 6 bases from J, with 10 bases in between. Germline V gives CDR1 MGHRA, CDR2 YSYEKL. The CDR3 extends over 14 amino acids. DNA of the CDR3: TGCGCCAGCAGCCAATTTCAAGGGGCCGGGGAGCTGTTTTTT. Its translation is CASSQFQGAGELFF.

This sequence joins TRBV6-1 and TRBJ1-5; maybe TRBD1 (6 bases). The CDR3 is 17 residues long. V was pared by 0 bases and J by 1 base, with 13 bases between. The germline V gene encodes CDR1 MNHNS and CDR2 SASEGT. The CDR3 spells CASSEARTGRSNQPQHF. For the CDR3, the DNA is TGTGCCAGCAGTGAAGCTCGCACAGGGCGGAGCAATCAGCCCCAGCATTTT.

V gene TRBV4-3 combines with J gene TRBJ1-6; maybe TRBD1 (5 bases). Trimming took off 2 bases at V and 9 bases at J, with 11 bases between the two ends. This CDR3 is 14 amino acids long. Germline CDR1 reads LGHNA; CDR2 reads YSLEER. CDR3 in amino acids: CASSQQEGSSPLHF. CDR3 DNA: TGCGCCAGCAGCCAACAAGAGGGGAGTTCACCCCTCCACTTT.

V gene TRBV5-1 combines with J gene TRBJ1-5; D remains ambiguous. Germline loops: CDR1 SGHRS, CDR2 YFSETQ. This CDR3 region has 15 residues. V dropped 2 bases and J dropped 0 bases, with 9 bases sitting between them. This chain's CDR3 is CASSLTPNSNQPQHF. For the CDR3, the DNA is TGCGCCAGCAGCTTAACTCCGAATAGCAATCAGCCCCAGCATTTT. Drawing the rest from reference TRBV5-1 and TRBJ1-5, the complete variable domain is KAGVTQTPRYLIKTRGQQVTLSCSPISGHRSVSWYQQTPGQGLQFLFEYFSETQRNKGNFPGRFSGRQFSNSRSEMNVSTLELGDSALYLCASSLTPNSNQPQHFGDGTRLSIL.

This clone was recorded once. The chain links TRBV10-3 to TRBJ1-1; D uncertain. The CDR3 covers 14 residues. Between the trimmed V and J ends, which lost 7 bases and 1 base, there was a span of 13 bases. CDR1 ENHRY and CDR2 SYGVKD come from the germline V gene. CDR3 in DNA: TGTGCCATCACCCACACTAAGTCGAACACTGAAGCTTTCTTT. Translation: CAITHTKSNTEAFF.

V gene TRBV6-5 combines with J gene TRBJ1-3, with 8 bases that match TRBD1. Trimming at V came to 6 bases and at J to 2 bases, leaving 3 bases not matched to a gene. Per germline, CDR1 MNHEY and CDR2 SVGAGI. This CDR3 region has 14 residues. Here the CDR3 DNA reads TGTGCCAGCAGCACGGACAGGGCTGGAAACACCATATATTTT. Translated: CASSTDRAGNTIYF.

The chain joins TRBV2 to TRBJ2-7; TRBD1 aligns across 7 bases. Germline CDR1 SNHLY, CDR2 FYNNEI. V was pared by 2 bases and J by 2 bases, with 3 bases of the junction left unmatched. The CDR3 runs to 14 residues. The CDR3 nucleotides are TGTGCCAGCAGTGAACAGGGGACAGCCTACGAGCAGTACTTC. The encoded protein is CASSEQGTAYEQYF. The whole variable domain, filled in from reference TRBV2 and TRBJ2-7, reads EPEVTQTPSHQVTQMGQEVILRCVPISNHLYFYWYRQILGQKVEFLVSFYNNEISEKSEIFDDQFSVERPDGSNFTLKIRSTKLEDSAMYFCASSEQGTAYEQYFGPGTRLTVT.